The clone carrying this TCR beta chain was detected only once. Authors' analysis steps: Nucleated cell counts were estimated from reference gene primer amplification. Some clones are missing from TCRdb's copy, which holds only in-frame ones; the method was immunoSEQ multiplex PCR. V and J calls and clone size are those listed in that table; D and trimming were worked out from the DNA. The table lists 40,000 or so clones, about 90% of them singletons. These data come from a study of blood T cell repertoires in COVID-19. Study-wide context: The samples span acute and convalescent COVID-19 from the United States, Italy and Spain. Nucleic acid was either cDNA or gDNA, and it came from T cells, B-cell-depleted T cells, or PBMCs.

V dropped 5 bases and J dropped 0; count of bases not matched to a gene: 2. Germline CDR1 is SGHDT and CDR2 is YYEEEE. This CDR3 region has 15 residues. The specimen was peripheral blood. The genes are TRBV5-6 and TRBJ1-5; 10 nucleotides line up with TRBD1. This receptor was taken from a human donor in a cohort sampled during active COVID-19. The CDR3 coding sequence is TGTGCCAGCAGACGACAGGGGGCTAGCAATCAGCCCCAGCATTTT. It codes for CASRRQGASNQPQHF.